Following are 8 T cell receptor beta chains from one sample sequenced in a study of T cells in Graves' hyperthyroidism and ophthalmopathy (dated by TCRdb to about 2019). Receptor amplification or capture employed multiplex PCR. Reads for this sample came from an Illumina HiSeq 2000. The TCR beta CDR3 regions were amplified from RNA transcripts. For the first round of RT-PCR on the TCR CDR3, the HTBI primer set was used together with the Qiagen OneStep RT-PCR kit. TCRdb itself trimmed the public reads at Q25 with fastp, ran MiXCR and retained productive beta chains. Each CDR3 protein gets just one entry, which takes the most common genes and DNA from the rows behind it. Here the sample has about 520,000 distinct CDR3 sequences; approximately 25% occur a single time. The ten largest clonotypes hold over 9% of the sample. Sequenced material: blood. These receptors were collected from a woman aged 25 to 45 with Graves' ophthalmopathy.

This clonotype was seen many times. The J gene is TRBJ2-5, the V gene TRBV7-2; 12 nucleotides align to TRBD1. The length of the CDR3 is 15 residues. The trim removed 5 bases at V and 5 bases at J, leaving 6 bases unmatched. The germline gives CDR1 SGHTA, CDR2 FQGNSA. This CDR3 reads CASSPRDRGRETQYF. The CDR3 DNA follows: TGTGCCAGCAGCCCCCGGGACAGGGGGCGTGAGACCCAGTACTTC. Complete variable domain (other parts from reference TRBV7-2 and TRBJ2-5): GAGVSQSPSNKVTEKGKDVELRCDPISGHTALYWYRQSLGQGLEFLIYFQGNSAPDKSGLPSDRFSAERTGGSVSTLTIQRTQQEDSAVYLCASSPRDRGRETQYFGPGTRLLVL.

This clonotype was detected only a few times. This sequence may be a read error, since a much larger clone differs from it by one base. The CDR3 spells CASSLGQGKPYEQYF. The CDR3, as DNA: TGTGCCAGCAGCTTGGGACAGGGGAAACCCTACGAGCAGTACTTC. The gene calls are TRBV7-6 and TRBJ2-7; TRBD1 matches 10 bases. Per the germline V gene, CDR1 is SGHVS and CDR2 is FNYEAQ. This CDR3 region has 15 residues. J lost 2 bases, V lost 3 bases, and 4 bases had no gene match. The full variable domain, rest sourced from reference TRBV7-6 and TRBJ2-7, is GAGVSQSPRYKVTKRGQDVALRCDPISGHVSLYWYRQALGQGPEFLTYFNYEAQQDKSGLPNDRFSAERPEGSISTLTIQRTEQRDSAMYRCASSLGQGKPYEQYFGPGTRLTVT.

This clonotype showed up many times. The V and J genes are TRBV6-1 and TRBJ2-7; no firm D call. The germline V gene encodes CDR1 MNHNS and CDR2 SASEGT. The length of the CDR3 is 10 residues. With 4 bases removed from V and 6 bases from J, the gap between germline ends came to 4 bases. CDR3: CASSGLEQYF. In DNA, the CDR3 is TGTGCCAGCAGTGGACTCGAGCAGTACTTC.

This clonotype was seen at least ten times. V is TRBV28 and J is TRBJ1-5, with D perhaps matching TRBD1 (5 bases). CDR1 MDHEN and CDR2 SYDVKM come from the germline V gene. The V gene lost 5 bases and the J gene lost 11 bases, with 22 bases spanning the gap. CDR3 size: 15 residues. CDR3 nucleotide sequence: TGTGCCAGCAGTCCGGGACGCCAAATATTGATGGCCCAGCATTTT. Amino acid sequence: CASSPGRQILMAQHF.

Only one count was recorded for this clonotype. The rearrangement uses TRBV6-1 and TRBJ1-2; D not resolved. The CDR3 is 14 residues long. In germline, CDR1 is MNHNS, CDR2 SASEGT. Trimming shortened V by 4 bases and J by 6 bases, and 15 bases separated the two germline ends. CDR3 nucleotide sequence: TGTGCCAGCAGTGCAAACCGGCAGGATCATGGCTACACCTTC. Its translation: CASSANRQDHGYTF.

This clonotype was seen a few times. The J gene is TRBJ2-7, the V gene TRBV5-1, with D maybe TRBD1 (5 bases). Trimming took off 0 bases at V and 0 bases at J, with 10 bases between the two ends. The CDR3 loop spans 15 amino acids. Germline V gives CDR1 SGHRS, CDR2 YFSETQ. CDR3 in DNA: TGCGCCAGCAGCTTGGACAGGCCGAGCTCCTACGAGCAGTACTTC. Amino acids: CASSLDRPSSYEQYF.

The chain carries TRBV6-1 and TRBJ1-2; the D gene is possibly TRBD1 (5 bases). V was pared by 3 bases and J by 8 bases, with 10 bases between. The CDR3 contains 12 residues. Looked up from germline, CDR1 is MNHNS and CDR2 is SASEGT. The CDR3 sequence: CASSDAGIGYTF. Here the CDR3 DNA reads TGTGCCAGCAGTGACGCAGGGATAGGCTACACCTTC.

This clonotype showed up many times. The V and J genes are TRBV4-3 and TRBJ2-7; tentatively, D is TRBD1 (6 bases). The length of the CDR3 is 15 residues. The V end was cut by 1 base, the J end by 2 bases, with 12 bases between. Germline V gene sequence: CDR1 LGHNA, CDR2 YSLEER. CDR3 sequence: CASSQGRQGTYEQYF. CDR3 DNA: TGCGCCAGCAGCCAAGGACGCCAGGGGACCTACGAGCAGTACTTC.